This T cell receptor beta chain was found in a study of cytomegalovirus exposure and HLA in healthy donors. PCR used 60 Vbeta primers and 13 Jbeta primers. Libraries were prepared by immunoSEQ multiplex PCR; TCRdb keeps only in-frame clonotypes and omits some of them. Of 120,000 or so clones listed, 60% to 75% were seen once; the top ten hold just under 3%. The CDR3 spans 16 residues. Unmatched junction bases numbered 5, after V lost 2 bases and J lost 1 base. CDR1 and CDR2 (germline): SGHRS, YFSETQ. Sequencing used PBMCs. This TCR derives from a woman aged 35 to 49 in good health and CMV-seropositive. V and J are TRBV5-1 and TRBJ2-2, with TRBD2 matching over 7 bases. CDR3 coding DNA: TGCGCCAGCAGCTTATCTAGCGGACTGAACACCGGGGAGCTGTTTTTT. This translates into CASSLSSGLNTGELFF.